The 23 T cell receptor beta chains reported below all come from one sample, sequenced in a study of T cell changes during pregnancy in multiple sclerosis. The repertoire was sequenced with immunoSEQ multiplex PCR; TCRdb's copy has only in-frame clones and lacks some. The table shows about 35,000 clones, with approximately 90% occurring only once. This material consisted of CD4+ T cells from peripheral blood mononuclear cells, taken in the third trimester of pregnancy. Receptor source: a female donor in good health, enrolled as a control in a pregnancy study.

On this clone: Other DNA sequences in the same sample also yield this CDR3. J is TRBJ1-2 and V is TRBV28; 7 positions agree with TRBD1. Germline V gene data show CDR1 as MDHEN and CDR2 as SYDVKM. CDR3 length: 12 residues. V was pared by 4 bases and J by 7 bases, with 3 bases of the junction left unmatched. CDR3 DNA: TGTGCCAGCAGTTCCGACAGGGTTGGCTACACCTTC. Translating it yields CASSSDRVGYTF.

The chain uses TRBV5-6 and TRBJ2-1, with D possibly TRBD2 on 5 matching bases. Germline CDR1 is SGHDT and CDR2 is YYEEEE. The CDR3 covers 12 residues. V dropped 0 bases and J dropped 9 bases, with 7 bases sitting between them. CDR3 region: CASSLVGSEQFF. The CDR3 DNA sequence: TGTGCCAGCAGCTTGGTAGGGAGTGAGCAGTTCTTC.

The chain's CDR3 is CASRRLAGGYNEQFF. In DNA form, the CDR3 reads TGTGCCAGTAGGCGACTAGCGGGGGGCTACAATGAGCAGTTCTTC. This rearrangement joins TRBV19 to TRBJ2-1; 13 nucleotides match TRBD2. Trimming cost V 6 bases and J 3 bases; bases outside gene matches: 2. This CDR3 is 15 amino acids long. CDR1 is LNHDA and CDR2 is SQIVND in the germline V gene (reference sequence).

This clone turned up a few times. The V call is TRBV18, the J call TRBJ1-5; D gene uncertain. CDR1 is KGHSH, CDR2 LQKENI, per germline. Trimming stripped 0 bases from V and 0 bases from J, with 21 bases between. The length of the CDR3 is 20 residues. CDR3 residues: CASSPPIGLLWRHSNQPQHF. The CDR3 DNA is TGTGCCAGCTCACCACCAATCGGATTACTCTGGCGGCATAGCAATCAGCCCCAGCATTTT.

This chain connects TRBV7-2 to TRBJ2-5, with TRBD2 matching 11 bases. In germline, CDR1 is SGHTA, CDR2 FQGNSA. The V gene end was trimmed by 1 base and the J gene end by 3 bases; junction bases not matched to a gene: 7. This CDR3 contains 17 residues. The CDR3 DNA reads TGTGCCAGCAGCTTAGTAACTAGCGGGGGTTTCAAAGAGACCCAGTACTTC. Its translation is CASSLVTSGGFKETQYF.

J is TRBJ1-2 and V is TRBV9; TRBD1 aligns across 9 bases. V lost 3 bases and J lost 4; bases outside the gene matches: 4. Germline loops: CDR1 SGDLS, CDR2 YYNGEE. This CDR3 contains 14 residues. CDR3 nucleotides: TGTGCCAGCAGCGCAGGACAGGGGTTCTATGGCTACACCTTC. As protein: CASSAGQGFYGYTF.

This sequence joins TRBV25-1 and TRBJ2-1, with unresolved D. The V end was cut by 6 bases, the J end by 11 bases, with 8 bases between. CDR1 and CDR2 from the germline V gene are MGHDK and SYGVNS. The CDR3 contains 10 residues. The CDR3 bases are TGTGCCAGCAGAGAGGAGCAGCAGTTCTTC. Amino acid sequence: CASREEQQFF.

The V gene is TRBV19, the J gene TRBJ2-2, with no clear D. Between the trimmed V and J ends, which lost 5 bases and 6 bases, there was a span of 10 bases. The CDR3 sequence is 13 residues long. Germline V gene sequence: CDR1 LNHDA, CDR2 SQIVND (reference sequence). The CDR3 DNA is TGTGCCAGTAGTTCGTCCCGTCCCGGGGAGCTGTTTTTT. This codes for CASSSSRPGELFF.

The chain uses TRBV27 and TRBJ1-2; D might be TRBD1 (6 bases). The CDR3 extends over 15 amino acids. V dropped 0 bases and J dropped 4 bases, with 12 bases sitting between them. In germline, CDR1 is MNHEY, CDR2 SMNVEV (reference sequence). The CDR3 sequence is CASSLSTGSLYGYTF. The CDR3 DNA sequence: TGTGCCAGCAGTTTATCGACAGGAAGCCTCTATGGCTACACCTTC.

V and J are TRBV5-1 and TRBJ2-1, with 8 bases that match TRBD2. This CDR3 has 16 residues. The V and J ends lost 0 bases and 8 bases, in that order; junction bases with no gene match: 10. In germline, CDR1 is SGHRS, CDR2 YFSETQ. CDR3 region: CASSLAGGAGGDEQFF. Written as DNA, the CDR3 is TGCGCCAGCAGCTTGGCCGGGGGGGCGGGTGGCGATGAGCAGTTCTTC.

V and J are TRBV28 and TRBJ1-5; D uncertain. Germline V gene data show CDR1 as MDHEN and CDR2 as SYDVKM. The CDR3 is 15 residues long. V was shortened by 6 bases and J by 0 bases, with 12 bases between the two germline ends. CDR3 loop: CASRSFQDSNQPQHF. The CDR3, as DNA: TGTGCCAGCAGATCGTTTCAGGATAGCAATCAGCCCCAGCATTTT.

The rearrangement joins TRBV7-6 to TRBJ2-3; 7 bases are a match to TRBD2. J was trimmed by 4 bases and V by 5 bases; bases with no gene match: 12. Germline assignment: CDR1 SGHVS and CDR2 FNYEAQ. The CDR3 contains 16 residues. The CDR3 region is CASSRDYQRGPDTQYF. The CDR3 coding sequence is TGTGCCAGCAGCCGGGACTACCAAAGGGGCCCAGATACGCAGTATTTT.

In its sample, this clone was seen a few times. The chain links TRBV29-1 to TRBJ1-1; 7 nucleotides align to TRBD1. The germline gives CDR1 SQVTM, CDR2 ANQGSEA. The CDR3 is made up of 12 amino acids. J lost 4 bases, V lost 4 bases, and 3 bases had no gene match. The CDR3 loop is CSVARGATEAFF. In DNA, the CDR3 is TGCAGCGTTGCCAGGGGGGCCACTGAAGCTTTCTTT. Looking up the rest from reference TRBV29-1 and TRBJ1-1 gives the full variable domain: SAVISQKPSRDICQRGTSLTIQCQVDSQVTMMFWYRQQPGQSLTLIATANQGSEATYESGFVIDKFPISRPNLTFSTLTVSNMSPEDSSIYLCSVARGATEAFFGQGTRLTVV.

The chain uses TRBV6-1 and TRBJ2-3; D possibly corresponds to TRBD2 (6 bases). Germline V gene sequence: CDR1 MNHNS, CDR2 SASEGT. Trimming stripped 4 bases from V and 4 bases from J, with 15 bases between. CDR3 length: 15 residues. CDR3 sequence: CASSGGSGGADTQYF. The CDR3 region has the DNA TGTGCCAGCAGTGGGGGCTCCGGCGGGGCAGATACGCAGTATTTT.

The genes are TRBV7-8 and TRBJ2-7; D perhaps matches TRBD2 (7 bases). There are 14 residues in the CDR3. CDR1 and CDR2 (germline): SGHVS, FQNEAQ. The germline V and J ends were trimmed by 1 base and 6 bases, with 13 bases remaining between them. CDR3 region: CASSLGLGGLEQYF. The CDR3 DNA sequence: TGTGCCAGCAGCTTAGGACTGGGGGGGCTCGAGCAGTACTTC.

The chain employs TRBV7-2 and TRBJ2-1, with 8 bases identical to TRBD1. CDR1 is SGHTA, CDR2 FQGNSA, per germline. After removal of 5 bases from V and 4 bases from J, the junction contained 1 base not matched to a gene. This CDR3 region has 13 residues. For the CDR3, the DNA is TGTGCCAGCAGCGGACAGGGATACAATGAGCAGTTCTTC. Amino acids: CASSGQGYNEQFF.

The J gene is TRBJ1-5, the V gene TRBV28; TRBD1 agrees at 10 bases. This CDR3 is 14 amino acids long. After removal of 4 bases from V and 5 bases from J, the junction contained 2 bases not matched to a gene. The germline V gene encodes CDR1 MDHEN and CDR2 SYDVKM. The CDR3 reads CASSYGQGDQPQHF. The CDR3 region has the DNA TGTGCCAGCAGTTATGGACAGGGGGATCAGCCCCAGCATTTT.

The chain links TRBV19 to TRBJ1-1, with a tentative D call TRBD1 (5 bases). The CDR3 has 14 residues. CDR1 is LNHDA, CDR2 SQIVND, per germline (reference sequence). V shed 4 bases and J shed 5 bases, with 14 bases lying between them. The CDR3, as DNA: TGTGCCAGTAGTAACGGACGGGGGGGGACTGAAGCTTTCTTT. Translated, it gives CASSNGRGGTEAFF. The full variable domain, rest sourced from reference TRBV19 and TRBJ1-1, is DGGITQSPKYLFRKEGQNVTLSCEQNLNHDAMYWYRQDPGQGLRLIYYSQIVNDFQKGDIAEGYSVSREKKESFPLTVTSAQKNPTAFYLCASSNGRGGTEAFFGQGTRLTVV.

V gene TRBV5-1 combines with J gene TRBJ2-5; 7 bases are shared with TRBD2. The V segment lost 0 bases and the J segment 1 base; nucleotides outside the gene matches: 12. CDR1 and CDR2 (germline): SGHRS, YFSETQ. The CDR3 is made up of 18 amino acids. The CDR3 protein is CASSLAFYRSSGQETQYF. DNA of the CDR3: TGCGCCAGCAGCTTGGCCTTTTATCGGTCTAGCGGCCAAGAGACCCAGTACTTC.

J is TRBJ1-2 and V is TRBV28; TRBD1 agrees at 9 bases. There are 14 residues in the CDR3. Losses at the gene ends were 11 bases for V and 4 bases for J; bases not matched to a gene: 11. Germline V lookup: CDR1 MDHEN, CDR2 SYDVKM. The chain's CDR3 is CAASGQGTIYGYTF. In DNA form, the CDR3 reads TGTGCCGCGTCCGGACAGGGGACGATCTATGGCTACACCTTC.

V usage is TRBV5-1 and J usage is TRBJ2-3; 7 bases fit TRBD1. Germline CDR1 is SGHRS and CDR2 is YFSETQ. V lost 0 bases, J lost 0 bases, and 1 base stayed unmatched. CDR3 length equals 15 residues. The CDR3 region has the DNA TGCGCCAGCAGCTTGGGGGGACAGAGCACAGATACGCAGTATTTT. Translation: CASSLGGQSTDTQYF.

This chain links TRBV30 with TRBJ2-5; D uncertain. V lost 1 base and J 5 bases, leaving 11 bases between the germline ends. Looked up from germline, CDR1 is GTSNPN and CDR2 is SVGIG (reference sequence). The CDR3 length is 13 residues. Written as DNA, the CDR3 is TGTGCCTGGAGTGGGGTTCAGAGGGAGACCCAGTACTTC. Translated, it gives CAWSGVQRETQYF.

The chain carries TRBV2 and TRBJ2-1, with TRBD1 matching 7 bases. V lost 5 bases, J lost 2 bases, and 3 bases stayed unmatched. This CDR3 has 14 residues. The germline gives CDR1 SNHLY, CDR2 FYNNEI. CDR3 region: CASSTDRPYNEQFF. CDR3 nucleotide sequence: TGTGCCAGCAGTACGGACAGGCCCTACAATGAGCAGTTCTTC.